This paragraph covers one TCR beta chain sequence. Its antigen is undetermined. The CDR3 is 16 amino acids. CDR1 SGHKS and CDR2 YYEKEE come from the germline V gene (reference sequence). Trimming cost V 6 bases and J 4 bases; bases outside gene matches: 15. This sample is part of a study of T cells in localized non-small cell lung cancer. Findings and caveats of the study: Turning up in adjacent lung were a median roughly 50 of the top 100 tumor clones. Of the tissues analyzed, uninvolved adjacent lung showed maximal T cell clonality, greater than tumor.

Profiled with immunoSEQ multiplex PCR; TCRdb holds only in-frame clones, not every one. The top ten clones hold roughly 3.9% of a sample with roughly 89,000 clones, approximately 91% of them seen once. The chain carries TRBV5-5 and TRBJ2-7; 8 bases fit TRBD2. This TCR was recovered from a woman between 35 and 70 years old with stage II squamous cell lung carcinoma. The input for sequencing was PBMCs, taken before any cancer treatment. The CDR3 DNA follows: TGTGCCAGCACCCACCCGGGACTAGGACCTTTGTACGAGCAGTACTTC. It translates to CASTHPGLGPLYEQYF.